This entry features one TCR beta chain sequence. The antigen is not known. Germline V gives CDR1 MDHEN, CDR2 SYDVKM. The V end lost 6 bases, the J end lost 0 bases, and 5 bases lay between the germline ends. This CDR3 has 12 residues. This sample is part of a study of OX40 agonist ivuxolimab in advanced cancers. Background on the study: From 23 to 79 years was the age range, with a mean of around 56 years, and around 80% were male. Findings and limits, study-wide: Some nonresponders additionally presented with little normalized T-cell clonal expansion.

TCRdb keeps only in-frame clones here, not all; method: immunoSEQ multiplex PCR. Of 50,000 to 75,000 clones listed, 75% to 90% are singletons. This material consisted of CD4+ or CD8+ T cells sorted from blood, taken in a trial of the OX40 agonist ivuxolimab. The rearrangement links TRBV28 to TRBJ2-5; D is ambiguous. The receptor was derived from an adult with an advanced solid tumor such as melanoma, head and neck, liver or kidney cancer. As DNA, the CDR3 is TGTGCCAGCAGGGGGTACCAAGAGACCCAGTACTTC. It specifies CASRGYQETQYF.